This T cell receptor beta chain was captured in a study of blood T cell repertoires in COVID-19. Study information: Italy, Spain and the United States were the sources of the convalescent and acute COVID-19 samples.

Followed over time, Seattle patients had been enrolled while infection was active. CDR1 is MGHRA and CDR2 is YSYEKL in the germline V gene. CDR3 length equals 15 residues. This clone was recorded only once. A junction boundary mismatches the germline segment, possibly from a read error. Generated by immunoSEQ multiplex PCR, the TCRdb table keeps only in-frame clones and is missing some. This table holds more than 85,000 clones, around nine tenths found once. The receptor was isolated from a man aged 50 to 59 with COVID-19, enrolled during active disease. The chain uses TRBV4-1 and TRBJ1-2; 9 bases fit TRBD1. Specimen: peripheral blood. CDR3 in amino acids: CASSQGTDRGSPFFF. The CDR3 DNA sequence: TGCGCCAGCAGCCAGGGAACGGACAGGGGTTCGCCCTTCTTCTTC.